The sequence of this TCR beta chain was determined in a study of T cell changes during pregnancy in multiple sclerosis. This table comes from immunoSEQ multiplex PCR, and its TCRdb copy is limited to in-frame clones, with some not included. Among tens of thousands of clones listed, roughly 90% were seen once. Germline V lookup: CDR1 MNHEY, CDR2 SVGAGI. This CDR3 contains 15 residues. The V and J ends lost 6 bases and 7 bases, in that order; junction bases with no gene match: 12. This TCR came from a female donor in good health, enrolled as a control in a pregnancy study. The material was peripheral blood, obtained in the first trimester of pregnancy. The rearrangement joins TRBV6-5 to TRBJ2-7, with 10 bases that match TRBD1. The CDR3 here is CASRVVWGQGQEQYF. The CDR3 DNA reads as TGTGCCAGCAGGGTCGTCTGGGGACAGGGGCAAGAGCAGTACTTC.